The 11 T cell receptor beta chains below were found in one sample sequenced in a study of shared clonotypes between healthy human individuals. CD8 cells regarded as naive lacked CD45RO, were positively chosen for CCR7, and omitted terminally differentiated effector memory CD45RA+ cells. The repertoire was sequenced with immunoSEQ multiplex PCR; TCRdb's copy has only in-frame clones and lacks some. The sample has roughly 2,000,000 clones, over 85% seen once; the top ten hold roughly 1.2%. The sequenced sample consisted of naive CD8+ T cells sorted from blood. These receptors were taken from a man in his late teens or twenties in good health.

This rearrangement joins TRBV7-9 to TRBJ2-7, with 8 bases matching TRBD1. The ends lost 1 base at V and 0 bases at J; junction bases unmatched: 5. Germline V gene data show CDR1 as SEHNR and CDR2 as FQNEAQ (reference sequence). The CDR3 is 16 amino acids. CDR3: CASSLGPGTGSYEQYF. CDR3 nucleotides: TGTGCCAGCAGCTTAGGCCCCGGGACAGGCTCCTACGAGCAGTACTTC.

V gene TRBV28 combines with J gene TRBJ2-7, with TRBD1 identical over 7 bases. Germline CDR1 and CDR2: MDHEN and SYDVKM. The CDR3 contains 16 residues. The trim removed 6 bases at V and 4 bases at J, leaving 15 bases unmatched. CDR3 amino acids: CASRSPLGQRPYEQYF. As DNA, the CDR3 is TGTGCCAGCAGAAGCCCTTTGGGACAGAGACCTTACGAGCAGTACTTC.

This clone appeared once. The V and J genes are TRBV14 and TRBJ2-7; a possible D gene is TRBD1 (6 bases). CDR1 is SGHDN, CDR2 FVKESK, per germline. Trimming stripped 0 bases from V and 3 bases from J, with 15 bases between. This CDR3 has 16 amino acids. CDR3 residues: CASSQDLLGGVYEQYF. The CDR3 region has the DNA TGTGCCAGCAGCCAAGATCTTTTAGGGGGAGTCTACGAGCAGTACTTC.

The rearrangement joins TRBV7-9 to TRBJ2-5; 7 nucleotides align to TRBD1. Germline CDR1 SEHNR, CDR2 FQNEAQ (reference sequence). The CDR3 runs 15 residues. J gave up 5 bases and V 2 bases, and 8 bases lay outside the gene matches. The CDR3 DNA sequence: TGTGCCAGCAGCTTATTACAGGGGTACGAGGAGACCCAGTACTTC. Translated: CASSLLQGYEETQYF. The entire variable domain, with the rest obtained from reference TRBV7-9 and TRBJ2-5, is as follows: DTGVSQNPRHKITKRGQNVTFRCDPISEHNRLYWYRQTLGQGPEFLTYFQNEAQLEKSRLLSDRFSAERPKGSFSTLEIQRTEQGDSAMYLCASSLLQGYEETQYFGPGTRLLVL.

The J gene is TRBJ2-7, the V gene TRBV11-2; tentative D call: TRBD1 (5 bases). CDR1 SGHAT and CDR2 FQNNGV come from the germline V gene. This CDR3 contains 14 residues. Trimming stripped 1 base from V and 3 bases from J, with 10 bases between. The DNA of the CDR3 is TGTGCCAGCAGCTTAGGCCCAGACAGCTACGAGCAGTACTTC. Translation gives CASSLGPDSYEQYF.

Only one count was recorded for this clone. The chain links TRBV6-5 to TRBJ2-5; D is ambiguous. V was clipped by 0 bases and J by 0 bases, with 11 bases between them. Germline-derived CDR1 and CDR2 are MNHEY and SVGAGI. The length of the CDR3 is 16 residues. The CDR3 nucleotides are TGTGCCAGCAGTTACTCGGCGCGAGACTACCAAGAGACCCAGTACTTC. This encodes CASSYSARDYQETQYF.

V gene TRBV28 combines with J gene TRBJ1-2; 7 bases match TRBD1. The germline gives CDR1 MDHEN, CDR2 SYDVKM. Losses at the gene ends were 5 bases for V and 8 bases for J; bases not matched to a gene: 11. There are 14 residues in the CDR3. The CDR3 DNA sequence: TGTGCCAGCAGTCCCCTCGACAGGGCTCGGGGCTACACCTTC. This codes for CASSPLDRARGYTF.

This rearrangement joins TRBV21-1 to TRBJ2-7. TRBV21-1 counts as a pseudogene. The CDR3 sequence is 13 residues long. Written as DNA, the CDR3 is TGTGCCAGCAGGGACGGACCCGCTTACGAGCAGTACTTC. This sequence encodes CASRDGPAYEQYF.

The chain couples TRBV7-9 to TRBJ2-5; 8 positions agree with TRBD2. V shed 7 bases, J shed 5 bases, and the junction held 15 bases outside the gene matches. CDR1 is SEHNR, CDR2 FQNEAQ, per germline (reference sequence). This CDR3 comprises 16 residues. In DNA, the CDR3 is TGTGCCAGCAAGGACGACCAAGGACTAGCATCGGAGACCCAGTACTTC. It codes for CASKDDQGLASETQYF.

CDR3 sequence reads: CASNTALFNQPQHF. The DNA for the CDR3 is TGTGCCAGCAATACTGCCCTATTCAATCAGCCCCAGCATTTT. The chain employs TRBV28 and TRBJ1-5; D ambiguous. CDR1 is MDHEN and CDR2 is SYDVKM in the germline V gene. The CDR3 consists of 14 residues. Trimming removed 7 bases at V and 3 bases at J, with 13 bases between. Full variable domain (outside the CDR3, taken from reference TRBV28 and TRBJ1-5): DVKVTQSSRYLVKRTGEKVFLECVQDMDHENMFWYRQDPGLGLRLIYFSYDVKMKEKGDIPEGYSVSREKKERFSLILESASTNQTSMYLCASNTALFNQPQHFGDGTRLSIL.

The chain joins TRBV25-1 to TRBJ1-1; D might be TRBD1 (5 bases). CDR3 length: 15 amino acids. Germline lookup yields CDR1 MGHDK and CDR2 SYGVNS. V was cut by 1 base and J by 0 bases, with 9 bases left in between. This CDR3 reads CASSESWGLNTEAFF. The DNA for the CDR3 is TGTGCCAGCAGTGAATCTTGGGGCCTGAACACTGAAGCTTTCTTT.